This TCR beta chain was observed in a study of CD8 T cells in ankylosing spondylitis. This CDR3 is 15 amino acids long. The V segment lost 6 bases and the J segment 3 bases; nucleotides outside the gene matches: 9. Germline CDR1 and CDR2: SNHLY and FYNNEI. The sample holds a few counts of this clonotype. What it recognizes is unknown. Quantitative 5'-RACE was performed with molecular barcodes, and it yielded the TCR beta libraries. TCRdb processed the 5' RACE reads anew with MiXCR; each CDR3 protein has one entry. The sample consists of approximately 220,000 distinct CDR3 sequences, 18% of them appearing once. Study-level findings and limits: Those disease-linked clones were CD8+; they were also relatively rare in peripheral blood. What appeared characteristic of ankylosing spondylitis blood was a TCR beta motif of under 10 highly homologous variants. Disease-associated clones were reportedly significantly overrepresented in matched ankylosing spondylitis synovial fluid. Several of the motif variants were reported before in synovial fluid and blood from reactive arthritis.

The TCR was taken from a male donor with ankylosing spondylitis. This rearrangement joins TRBV2 to TRBJ2-7, with 9 bases aligning to TRBD2. Source material: blood, either unsorted or a sorted T cell fraction (not recorded which). CDR3 sequence: CASSDGGGAGYEQYF. In nucleotides, the CDR3 is TGTGCCAGCAGCGACGGCGGGGGGGCCGGCTACGAGCAGTACTTC.